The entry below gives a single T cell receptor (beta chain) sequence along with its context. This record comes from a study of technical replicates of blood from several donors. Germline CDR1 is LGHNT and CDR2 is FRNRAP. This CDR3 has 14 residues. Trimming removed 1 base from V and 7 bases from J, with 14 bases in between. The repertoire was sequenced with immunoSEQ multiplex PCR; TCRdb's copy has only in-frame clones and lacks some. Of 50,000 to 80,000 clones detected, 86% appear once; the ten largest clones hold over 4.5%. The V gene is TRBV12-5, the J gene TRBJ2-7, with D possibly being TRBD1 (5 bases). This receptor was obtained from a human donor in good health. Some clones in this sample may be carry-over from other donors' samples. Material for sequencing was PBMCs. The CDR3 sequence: CASGLGTLRWEQYF. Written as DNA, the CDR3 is TGTGCTAGTGGTTTGGGGACACTCCGGTGGGAGCAGTACTTC.